These T cell receptor beta chains were read from a single sample in a study of cytomegalovirus exposure and HLA in healthy donors. Sequenced by immunoSEQ multiplex PCR; TCRdb stores in-frame clones only, minus some. The repertoire holds about 200,000 clones, with 87% as singletons. The sample taken for sequencing was PBMCs. Receptors were obtained from a boy aged 2-9 years in good health and CMV-seronegative. The CDR3 runs from the conserved cysteine through the conserved F or W.

v_gene	CDR3aa
TRBV28	CASTIGVGRVYEQYF
TRBV4-2	CASSQDVSRGRPGNTIYF
TRBV7-8	CASSLDPGMGQPQHF
TRBV6-1	CASRGVLYYEQYF
TRBV4-1	CASSQIQGTEAFF
TRBV7-9	CASSLPRKGVEYNEQFF
TRBV18	CASSPQQNTEAFF
TRBV28	CASVAPRGGAYEQYF
TRBV2	CASSEGVGTQDTEAFF
TRBV7-6	CASASGRRGEQYF
TRBV28	CASSFQGINNSPLHF
TRBV6-5	CASSGVNTGELFF
TRBV7-9	CASSPAPGGLYEQYF
TRBV5-5	CASSPRVGIVNTEAFF
TRBV7-8	CASSLEDGAPSYEQYF
TRBV27	CASFDGRWGGSYEQYF
TRBV28	CASSSNRKIPGAFF
TRBV19	CASSLRADRGYTF
TRBV5-1	CASRGDRGRMWEETQYF
TRBV6-1	CASKGNGVTDTQYF
TRBV28	CASSPRERTVYEQYF
TRBV14	CASSHKREVGYEQYF
TRBV5-1	CASRGGLAGVGETQYF
TRBV10-3	CAISSGEGSPLHF
TRBV30	CAWSSRAGGEQFF
TRBV28	CASSLPLSKSRSPLHF
TRBV29-1	CSVQQAIPAGELFF
TRBV5-4	CASEDSSGNTIYF
TRBV9	CASSPGLFTEAFF
TRBV6-5	CASRPRTNHYEQYF
TRBV10-1	CASSDTQGTEQYF
TRBV7-9	CSSPPTSGGPHEQYF
TRBV28	CASSSRGLGVEAFF
TRBV27	CASSLLAETDTQYF
TRBV5-1	CASGGRTSGSGETQYF